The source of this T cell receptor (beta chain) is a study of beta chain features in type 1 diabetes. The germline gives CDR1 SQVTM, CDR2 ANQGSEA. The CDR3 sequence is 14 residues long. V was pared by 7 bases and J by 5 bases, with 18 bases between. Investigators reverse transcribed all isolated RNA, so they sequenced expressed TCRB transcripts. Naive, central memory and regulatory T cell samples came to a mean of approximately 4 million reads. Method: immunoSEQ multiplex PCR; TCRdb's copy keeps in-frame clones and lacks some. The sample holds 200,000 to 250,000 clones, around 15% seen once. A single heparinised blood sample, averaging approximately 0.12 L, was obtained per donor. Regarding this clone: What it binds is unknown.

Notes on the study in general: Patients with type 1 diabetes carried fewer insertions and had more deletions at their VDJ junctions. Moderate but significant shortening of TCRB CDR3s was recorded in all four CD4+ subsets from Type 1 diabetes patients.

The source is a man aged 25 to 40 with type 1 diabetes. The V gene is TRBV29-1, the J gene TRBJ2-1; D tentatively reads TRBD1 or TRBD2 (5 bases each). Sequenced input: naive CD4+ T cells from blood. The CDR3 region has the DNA TGCAGCGCCGCGTCGGGGCTAACAAACAATGAGCAGTTCTTC. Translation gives CSAASGLTNNEQFF.